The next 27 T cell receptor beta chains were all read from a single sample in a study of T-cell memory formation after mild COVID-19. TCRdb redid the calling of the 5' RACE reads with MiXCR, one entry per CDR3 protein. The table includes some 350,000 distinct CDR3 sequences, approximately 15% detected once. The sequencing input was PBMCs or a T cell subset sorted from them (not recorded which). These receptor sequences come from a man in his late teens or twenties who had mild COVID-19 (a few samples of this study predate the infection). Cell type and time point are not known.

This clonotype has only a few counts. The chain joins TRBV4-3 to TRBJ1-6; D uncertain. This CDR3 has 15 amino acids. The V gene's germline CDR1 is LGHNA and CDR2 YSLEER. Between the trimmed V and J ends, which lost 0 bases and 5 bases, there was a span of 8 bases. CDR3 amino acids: CASSQEETDNSPLHF. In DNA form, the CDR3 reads TGCGCCAGCAGCCAAGAAGAAACAGATAATTCACCCCTCCACTTT.

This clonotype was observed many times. CDR3 nucleotide sequence: TGTGCCAGCACGAATTACACCGTACCGCGCTATGGCTACACCTTC. Translated, it gives CASTNYTVPRYGYTF. The chain joins TRBV27 to TRBJ1-2, with D unresolved. Per the germline V gene, CDR1 is MNHEY and CDR2 is SMNVEV (reference sequence). With 7 bases removed from V and 4 bases from J, the gap between germline ends came to 19 bases. The CDR3 is 15 residues long.

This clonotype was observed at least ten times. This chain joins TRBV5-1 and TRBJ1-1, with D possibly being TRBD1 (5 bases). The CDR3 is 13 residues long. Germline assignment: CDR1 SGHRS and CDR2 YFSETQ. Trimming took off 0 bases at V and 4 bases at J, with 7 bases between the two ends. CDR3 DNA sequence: TGCGCCAGCAGCTTGGGGGGCTTCACTGAAGCTTTCTTT. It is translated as CASSLGGFTEAFF.

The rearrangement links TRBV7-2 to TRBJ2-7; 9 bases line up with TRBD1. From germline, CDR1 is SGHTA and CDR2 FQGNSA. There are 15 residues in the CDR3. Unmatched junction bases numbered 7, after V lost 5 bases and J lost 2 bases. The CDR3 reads CASSRGQGSTYEQYF. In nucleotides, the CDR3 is TGTGCCAGCAGCCGGGGACAGGGTAGCACCTACGAGCAGTACTTC.

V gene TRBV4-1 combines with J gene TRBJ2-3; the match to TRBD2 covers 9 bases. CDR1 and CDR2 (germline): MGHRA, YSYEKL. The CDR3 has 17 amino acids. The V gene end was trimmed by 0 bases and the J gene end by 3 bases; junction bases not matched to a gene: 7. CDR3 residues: CASSQDWTSAGTDTQYF. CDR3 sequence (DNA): TGCGCCAGCAGCCAAGATTGGACTAGCGCCGGGACAGATACGCAGTATTTT.

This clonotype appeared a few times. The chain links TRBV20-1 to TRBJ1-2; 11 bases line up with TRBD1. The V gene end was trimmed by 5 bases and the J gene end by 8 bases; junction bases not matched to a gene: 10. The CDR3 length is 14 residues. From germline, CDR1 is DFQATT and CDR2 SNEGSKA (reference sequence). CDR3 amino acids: CSAPGTGGLRGYTF. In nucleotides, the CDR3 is TGCAGTGCTCCCGGGACAGGGGGTCTTCGAGGCTACACCTTC.

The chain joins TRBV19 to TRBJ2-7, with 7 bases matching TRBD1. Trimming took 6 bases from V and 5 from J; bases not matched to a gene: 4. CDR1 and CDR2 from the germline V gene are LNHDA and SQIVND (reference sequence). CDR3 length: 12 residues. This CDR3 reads CASSRQGHEQYF. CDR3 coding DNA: TGTGCCAGTAGCCGACAGGGCCACGAGCAGTACTTC.

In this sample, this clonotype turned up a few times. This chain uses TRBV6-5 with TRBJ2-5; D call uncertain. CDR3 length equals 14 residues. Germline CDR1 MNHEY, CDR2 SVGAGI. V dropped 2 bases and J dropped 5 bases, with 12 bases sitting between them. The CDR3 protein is CASSYAWDTETQYF. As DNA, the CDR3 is TGTGCCAGCAGTTACGCCTGGGATACGGAGACCCAGTACTTC.

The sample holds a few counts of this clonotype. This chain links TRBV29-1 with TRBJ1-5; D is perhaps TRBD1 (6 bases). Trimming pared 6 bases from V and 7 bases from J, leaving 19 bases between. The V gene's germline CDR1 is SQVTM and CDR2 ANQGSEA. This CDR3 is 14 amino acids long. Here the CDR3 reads CSVSGGGFDQPQHF. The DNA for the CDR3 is TGCAGCGTGAGCGGAGGGGGGTTCGACCAGCCCCAGCATTTT.

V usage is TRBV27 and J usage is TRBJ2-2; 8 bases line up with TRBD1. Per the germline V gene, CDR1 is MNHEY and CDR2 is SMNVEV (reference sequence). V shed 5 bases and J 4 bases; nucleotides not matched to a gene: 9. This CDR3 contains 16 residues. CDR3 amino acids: CASSPRQGRSTGELFF. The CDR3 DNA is TGTGCCAGCAGTCCCCGACAGGGGAGGAGCACCGGGGAGCTGTTTTTT.

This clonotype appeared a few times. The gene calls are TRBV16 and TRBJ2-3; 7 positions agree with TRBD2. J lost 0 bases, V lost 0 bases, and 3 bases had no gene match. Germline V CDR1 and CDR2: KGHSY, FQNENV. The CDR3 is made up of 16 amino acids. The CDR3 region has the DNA TGTGCCAGCAGCCAATCGGTAGCGGGTAGCACAGATACGCAGTATTTT. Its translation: CASSQSVAGSTDTQYF.

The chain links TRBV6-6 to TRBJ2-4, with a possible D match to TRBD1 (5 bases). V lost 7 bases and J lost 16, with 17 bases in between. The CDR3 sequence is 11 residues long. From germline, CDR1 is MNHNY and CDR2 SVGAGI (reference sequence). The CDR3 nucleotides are TGTGCCAGCATAGGGGCAGGTCCCTTTTACTTC. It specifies CASIGAGPFYF.

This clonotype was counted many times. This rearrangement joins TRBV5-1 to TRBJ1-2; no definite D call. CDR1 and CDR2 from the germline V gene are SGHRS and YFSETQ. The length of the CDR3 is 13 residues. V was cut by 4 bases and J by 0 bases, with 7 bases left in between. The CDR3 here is CASSPSANYGYTF. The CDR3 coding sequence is TGCGCCAGCAGCCCTTCCGCTAACTATGGCTACACCTTC.

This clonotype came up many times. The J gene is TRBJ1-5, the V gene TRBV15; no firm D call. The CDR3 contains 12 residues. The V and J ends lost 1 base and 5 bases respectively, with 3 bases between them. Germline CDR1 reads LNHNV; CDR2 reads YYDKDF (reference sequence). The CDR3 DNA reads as TGTGCCACCAGCAGAGCAGATCAGCCCCAGCATTTT. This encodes CATSRADQPQHF.

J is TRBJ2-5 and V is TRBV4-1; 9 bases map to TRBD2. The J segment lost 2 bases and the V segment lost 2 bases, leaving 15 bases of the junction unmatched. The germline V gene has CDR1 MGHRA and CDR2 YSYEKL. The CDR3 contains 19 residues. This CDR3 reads CASSQREGLARPPQETQYF. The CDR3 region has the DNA TGCGCCAGCAGCCAAAGGGAAGGACTAGCGCGACCTCCACAAGAGACCCAGTACTTC.

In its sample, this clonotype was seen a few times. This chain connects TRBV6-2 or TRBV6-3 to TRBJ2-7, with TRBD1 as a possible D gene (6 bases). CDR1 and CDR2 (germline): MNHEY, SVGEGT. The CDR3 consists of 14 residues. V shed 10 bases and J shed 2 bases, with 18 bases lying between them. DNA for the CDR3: TGTGCCATCTCCGGGACACCATTTCCCTACGAGCAGTACTTC. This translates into CAISGTPFPYEQYF.

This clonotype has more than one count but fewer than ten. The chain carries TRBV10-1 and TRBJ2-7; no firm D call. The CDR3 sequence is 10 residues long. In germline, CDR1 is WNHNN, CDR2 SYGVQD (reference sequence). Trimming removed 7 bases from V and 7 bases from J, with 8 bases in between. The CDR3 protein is CASKVEEQYF. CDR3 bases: TGCGCCAGCAAGGTAGAAGAGCAGTACTTC.

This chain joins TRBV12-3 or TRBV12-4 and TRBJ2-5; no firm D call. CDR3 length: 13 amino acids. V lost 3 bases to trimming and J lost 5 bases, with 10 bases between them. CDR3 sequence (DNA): TGTGCCAGCAGTTTTCGAGAGAGCGAGACCCAGTACTTC. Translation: CASSFRESETQYF.

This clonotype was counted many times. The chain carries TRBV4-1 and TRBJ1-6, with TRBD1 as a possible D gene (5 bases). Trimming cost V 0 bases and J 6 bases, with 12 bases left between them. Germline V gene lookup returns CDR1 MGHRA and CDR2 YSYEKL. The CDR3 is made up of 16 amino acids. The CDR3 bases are TGCGCCAGCAGCCAAGATCGGGCACAGGTTAATTCACCCCTCCACTTT. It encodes CASSQDRAQVNSPLHF.

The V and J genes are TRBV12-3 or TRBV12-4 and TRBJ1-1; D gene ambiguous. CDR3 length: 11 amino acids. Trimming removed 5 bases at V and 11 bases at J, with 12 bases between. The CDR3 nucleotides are TGTGCCAGCAGTACATACCTTGGGGCTTTCTTT. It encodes CASSTYLGAFF.

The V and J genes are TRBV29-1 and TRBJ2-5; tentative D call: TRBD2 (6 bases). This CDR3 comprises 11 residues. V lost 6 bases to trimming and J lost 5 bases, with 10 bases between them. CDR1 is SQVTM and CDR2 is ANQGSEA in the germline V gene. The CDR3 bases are TGCAGCGTCGGGGGTTTGGAGACCCAGTACTTC. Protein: CSVGGLETQYF.

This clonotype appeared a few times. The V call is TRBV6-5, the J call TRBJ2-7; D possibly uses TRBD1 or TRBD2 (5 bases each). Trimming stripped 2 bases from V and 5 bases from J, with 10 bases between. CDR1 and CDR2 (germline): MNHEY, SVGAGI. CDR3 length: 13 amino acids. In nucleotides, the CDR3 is TGTGCCAGCAGTTACGGGGGTTTCAACGAGCAGTACTTC. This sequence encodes CASSYGGFNEQYF.

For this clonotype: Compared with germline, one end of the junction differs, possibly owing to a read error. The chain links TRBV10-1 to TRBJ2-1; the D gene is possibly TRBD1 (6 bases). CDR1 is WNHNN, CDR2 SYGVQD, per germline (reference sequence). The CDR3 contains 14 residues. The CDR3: CASSPAGENNDQFF. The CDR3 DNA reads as TGCGCCAGCAGTCCAGCAGGGGAAAACAATGATCAGTTCTTC.

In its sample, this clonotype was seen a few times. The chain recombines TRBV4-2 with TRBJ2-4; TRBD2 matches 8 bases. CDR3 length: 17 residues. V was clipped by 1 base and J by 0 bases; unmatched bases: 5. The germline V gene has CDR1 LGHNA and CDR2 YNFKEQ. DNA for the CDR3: TGTGCCAGCAGCCAAGTGACGCGGGGGGAAGCCAAAAACATTCAGTACTTC. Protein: CASSQVTRGEAKNIQYF.

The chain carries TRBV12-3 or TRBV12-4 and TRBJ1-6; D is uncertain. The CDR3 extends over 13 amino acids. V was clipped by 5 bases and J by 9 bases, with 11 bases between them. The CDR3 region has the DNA TGTGCCAGCAGTCCCGTCTCGAGTTCACCCCTCCACTTT. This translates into CASSPVSSSPLHF.

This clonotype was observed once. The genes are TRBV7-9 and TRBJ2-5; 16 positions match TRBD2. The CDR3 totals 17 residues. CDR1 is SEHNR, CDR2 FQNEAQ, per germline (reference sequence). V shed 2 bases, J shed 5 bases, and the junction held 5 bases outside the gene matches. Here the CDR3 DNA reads TGTGCCAGCAGCTTAAGGGGACTAGCGGGGGGGCCGGAGACCCAGTACTTC. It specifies CASSLRGLAGGPETQYF.

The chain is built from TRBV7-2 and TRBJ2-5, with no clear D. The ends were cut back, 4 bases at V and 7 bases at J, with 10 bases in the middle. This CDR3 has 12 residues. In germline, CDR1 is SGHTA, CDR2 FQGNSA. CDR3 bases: TGTGCCAGCAGCTCGGCCCAGAGGACCCAGTACTTC. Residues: CASSSAQRTQYF.